Below are 12 T cell receptor beta chains sequenced from a single sample in a study of T cell repertoires in cytomegalovirus infection. From the reads, TCRdb called clonotypes with MiXCR, one entry per CDR3 protein. The sample yields 150,000 to 200,000 distinct CDR3 sequences, around 20% seen once. Sequencing used PBMCs. The source of these receptors is a human donor in good health (CMV status not recorded). Some clones in this sample may be carry-over from other donors' samples.

This chain joins TRBV4-2 and TRBJ2-1; D is tentatively TRBD1 or TRBD2 (5 bases each). The CDR3 covers 15 residues. Per the germline V gene, CDR1 is LGHNA and CDR2 is YNFKEQ. V was cut by 5 bases and J by 6 bases, with 17 bases left in between. The CDR3 loop is CASSYRVRDGNEQFF. CDR3 DNA: TGTGCCAGCAGCTACCGGGTCCGGGACGGCAATGAGCAGTTCTTC.

The genes are TRBV4-1 and TRBJ2-3; possibly TRBD2 for D (6 bases). Between the trimmed V and J ends, which lost 1 base and 2 bases, there was a span of 7 bases. The germline V gene has CDR1 MGHRA and CDR2 YSYEKL. CDR3 size: 14 residues. DNA for the CDR3: TGCGCCAGCAGCCAAGGGGGGGACACAGATACGCAGTATTTT. Protein product: CASSQGGDTDTQYF.

The chain recombines TRBV7-3 with TRBJ2-3, with D maybe TRBD2 (5 bases). Germline CDR1 and CDR2: SGHTA and FQGTGA. The CDR3 runs to 15 residues. Between the trimmed V and J ends, which lost 5 bases and 5 bases, there was a span of 17 bases. CDR3 nucleotide sequence: TGTGCCAGCAGCCCTAACGGCGGGCCCGGAGATACGCAGTATTTT. It translates to CASSPNGGPGDTQYF.

This clonotype was recorded only once. This may be a read error, as it is one base from a much larger clone. The gene calls are TRBV11-2 and TRBJ1-5, with D perhaps TRBD1 (5 bases). Trimming cost V 5 bases and J 7 bases, with 33 bases left between them. Germline V lookup: CDR1 SGHAT, CDR2 FQNNGV. The CDR3 consists of 20 residues. The CDR3 loop reads CASSLEWALGEVLKSQPQHF. The CDR3 region has the DNA TGTGCCAGCAGCCTTGAATGGGCCCTGGGGGAGGTCCTAAAGTCCCAGCCCCAGCATTTT.

This clonotype was recorded at least ten times. V gene TRBV5-1 combines with J gene TRBJ2-2; TRBD2 agrees at 14 bases. Germline loops: CDR1 SGHRS, CDR2 YFSETQ. There are 15 residues in the CDR3. V was pared by 4 bases and J by 6 bases, with 2 bases of the junction left unmatched. The CDR3 sequence is CASSPGLAGAGELFF. Here the CDR3 DNA reads TGCGCCAGCAGCCCGGGACTAGCGGGAGCCGGGGAGCTGTTTTTT. Full variable domain (rest looked up from reference TRBV5-1 and TRBJ2-2): KAGVTQTPRYLIKTRGQQVTLSCSPISGHRSVSWYQQTPGQGLQFLFEYFSETQRNKGNFPGRFSGRQFSNSRSEMNVSTLELGDSALYLCASSPGLAGAGELFFGEGSRLTVL.

The rearrangement joins TRBV7-9 to TRBJ1-4, with TRBD1 matching 9 bases. Trimming removed 5 bases from V and 8 bases from J; junction bases left unmatched: 9. This CDR3 region has 15 residues. CDR1 is SEHNR and CDR2 is FQNEAQ in the germline V gene (reference sequence). The CDR3 DNA sequence: TGTGCCAGCAGCGCCAGACAGGGGGGAAAGGAAAAACTGTTTTTT. Protein product: CASSARQGGKEKLFF.

The J gene is TRBJ1-6, the V gene TRBV12-3 or TRBV12-4, with D uncertain. This CDR3 contains 13 residues. V lost 3 bases to trimming and J lost 14 bases, with 14 bases between them. The CDR3 coding sequence is TGTGCCAGCAGTTTGAACTTACCAGACGCCCTCCACTTT. It yields the protein CASSLNLPDALHF.

This clonotype was detected ten times or more. The J gene is TRBJ2-1, the V gene TRBV7-2; either TRBD1 or TRBD2 may supply D (6 bases each). V was clipped by 1 base and J by 8 bases, with 15 bases between them. Germline assignment: CDR1 SGHTA and CDR2 FQGNSA. This CDR3 is built from 15 residues. The CDR3 loop reads CASSLVGGLEDEQFF. The DNA of the CDR3 is TGTGCCAGCAGCTTAGTGGGGGGCCTTGAGGATGAGCAGTTCTTC.

The chain uses TRBV30 and TRBJ2-3; weak D call: TRBD2 (5 bases). The V gene's germline CDR1 is GTSNPN and CDR2 SVGIG (reference sequence). The CDR3 totals 13 residues. Trimming left V 8 bases short and J 3 bases short, with 15 bases between. In DNA, the CDR3 is TGTGCCCGGACTGGGGTCCGGACAGATACGCAGTATTTT. It translates to CARTGVRTDTQYF.

This chain links TRBV14 with TRBJ2-7; D not resolved. The CDR3 runs 12 residues. Germline CDR1 SGHDN, CDR2 FVKESK. The V end was cut by 4 bases, the J end by 2 bases, with 6 bases between. The CDR3 sequence is CASSPSTYEQYF. Here the CDR3 DNA reads TGTGCCAGCAGCCCCTCTACCTACGAGCAGTACTTC.

V usage is TRBV4-2 and J usage is TRBJ2-3; 10 bases are shared with TRBD2. V dropped 5 bases and J dropped 0; count of bases not matched to a gene: 5. The CDR3 spans 16 residues. Per the germline V gene, CDR1 is LGHNA and CDR2 is YNFKEQ. The CDR3 is CASSKSSGGSTDTQYF. In DNA, the CDR3 is TGTGCCAGCAGCAAATCTAGCGGGGGAAGCACAGATACGCAGTATTTT.

The genes are TRBV7-9 and TRBJ1-2; D remains unclear. Germline V gene lookup returns CDR1 SEHNR and CDR2 FQNEAQ (reference sequence). V lost 5 bases to trimming and J lost 5 bases, with 9 bases between them. This CDR3 spans 12 amino acids. This chain's CDR3 is CASSRNQYGYTF. CDR3 DNA: TGTGCCAGCAGCAGAAACCAATATGGCTACACCTTC.